This paragraph covers one T cell receptor (beta chain) sequence. This clonotype was picked up a small number of times. Its recognized antigen is unknown. Per-base qualities were not stored, and no clone one base away is much larger. Based on the germline V gene (reference sequence), the CDR1 and CDR2 sequences are MNHEY and SMNVEV. V is reduced by 6 bases and J by 2 bases, leaving a spacing of 11 bases between them. The CDR3 has 14 amino acids, counting the end cysteine and phenylalanine. The retained sequence is limited to the CDR3, 42 bases, with the frame set at the first base. Libraries were made using RT-PCR. Sequencing instrument: NextSeq 550. The raw public reads went through TCRdb reprocessing: fastp at Q25, MiXCR clone calling, in-frame beta chains kept. Under each unique CDR3 protein, matching rows form one entry showing the most common genes and DNA. For this sample the table gives approximately 200,000 distinct CDR3 sequences, of which less than 15% were detected only once. The ten biggest clones cover roughly 11% of the sample.

This sample is part of a study of patients and donors after allogeneic stem cell transplantation (TCRdb year 2020). The origin of this receptor is a human donor who was either an allogeneic HSCT recipient or a stem cell or donor lymphocyte infusion donor (not recorded which). It is not recorded whose cells these are; they may come from a transplant donor. The sequenced sample consisted of blood, either unsorted or a sorted T cell fraction (not recorded which). Recombination connected TRBV27 to TRBJ2-1; too little of a D gene remains to name it. CDR3 sequence: CASSLYNPYNEQFF. The sequence in DNA is TGTGCCAGCAGCCTCTATAACCCCTACAATGAGCAGTTCTTC.